The rows below give T cell receptor beta chains drawn from one sample of a study of T-cell reconstitution after alpha-beta-depleted transplantation in children. TCRdb used MiXCR to reprocess the PCR reads, holding one entry per CDR3 protein. Of 800,000 to 1,000,000 distinct CDR3 sequences in the sample, about 29% were seen once. The specimen was PBMCs, mostly from graft donor cells, collected 360 days after TCRalphabeta/CD19-depleted stem cell transplant. These receptors originate from a boy under two years old who had a stem cell transplant for SCID, so the T cells may come from the graft donor. CDR3s include the opening cysteine and the closing phenylalanine or tryptophan. D genes are given only for firm matches. Expanded clones get a size class; other rows say once, few or many, or leave the size out.

v_gene	j_gene	d_gene	abundance	CDR3aa	CDR3nt
TRBV6-1	TRBJ2-7	TRBD2	-	CASRSGGDYEQYF	TGTGCCAGCAGATCGGGAGGGGACTACGAGCAGTACTTC
TRBV7-9	TRBJ1-1	TRBD1	few	CASSLRGTGGVDTEAFF	TGTGCCAGCAGCTTAAGAGGCACAGGGGGCGTAGACACTGAAGCTTTCTTT
TRBV4-1	TRBJ1-1	-	-	CASSQSDRNTEAFF	TGCGCCAGCAGCCAGTCGGACAGGAACACTGAAGCTTTCTTT
TRBV4-1	TRBJ2-7	-	few	CASSQVLAGVGYEQYF	TGCGCCAGCAGCCAAGTTTTAGCAGGGGTAGGGTACGAGCAGTACTTC
TRBV2	TRBJ1-2	-	-	CASTRQDKLYGYTF	TGTGCCAGCACCCGGCAGGATAAGCTCTATGGCTACACCTTC
TRBV12-3/TRBV12-4	TRBJ2-1	-	-	CASSFFGEQFF	TGTGCCAGCAGTTTCTTCGGTGAGCAGTTCTTC
TRBV4-3	TRBJ1-1	TRBD1	-	CASTRDSPMTEAFF	TGCGCCAGCACCAGGGACAGTCCTATGACTGAAGCTTTCTTT
TRBV4-1	TRBJ2-1	TRBD2	-	CASSLSATGGVLASLNEQFF	TGCGCCAGCAGCCTTAGCGCAACGGGGGGTGTTCTAGCGTCTCTTAATGAGCAGTTCTTC
TRBV12-3/TRBV12-4	TRBJ1-5	-	-	CASSFRGMGQPQHF	TGTGCCAGCAGTTTTAGGGGAATGGGTCAGCCCCAGCATTTT
TRBV3-1	TRBJ2-3	-	-	CASSWDLTDTQYF	TGTGCCAGCAGCTGGGACCTCACAGATACGCAGTATTTT
TRBV2	TRBJ2-1	-	-	CASSERLVVGGEQFF	TGTGCCAGCAGTGAACGACTAGTAGTTGGCGGTGAGCAGTTCTTC
TRBV7-3	TRBJ2-1	-	-	CASSLGADLYNEQFF	TGTGCCAGCAGCTTAGGGGCGGACCTATACAATGAGCAGTTCTTC
TRBV5-1	TRBJ2-7	-	-	CASSLERAGLLSEQYF	TGCGCCAGCAGCTTGGAGCGAGCTGGTTTGCTGTCCGAGCAGTACTTC
TRBV5-1	TRBJ2-3	TRBD1	few	CASSGGQGAVSTDTQYF	TGCGCCAGCTCCGGGGGACAGGGAGCGGTTAGCACAGATACGCAGTATTTT
TRBV6-1	TRBJ1-2	TRBD1	few	CASSQGANYGYTF	TGTGCCAGCAGTCAGGGGGCGAACTATGGCTACACCTTC
TRBV10-3	TRBJ2-3	-	few	CAISESPPGGADTQYF	TGTGCCATCAGTGAGTCGCCCCCCGGTGGTGCAGATACGCAGTATTTT
TRBV7-2	TRBJ2-5	-	-	CASSLSQGGGETQYF	TGTGCCAGCAGCTTATCACAGGGAGGAGGGGAGACCCAGTACTTC
TRBV2	TRBJ1-1	-	many	CASRENTEAFF	TGTGCCAGCAGGGAGAACACTGAAGCTTTCTTT
TRBV12-3/TRBV12-4	TRBJ2-2	-	-	CASSPVERANTGELFF	TGTGCCAGCAGTCCTGTTGAGCGCGCGAACACCGGGGAGCTGTTTTTT
TRBV29-1	TRBJ1-1	-	few	CSVSPGGGRTEAFF	TGCAGCGTTTCCCCCGGGGGGGGTCGGACTGAAGCTTTCTTT
TRBV9	TRBJ1-1	-	-	CASSVISGLNTEAFF	TGTGCCAGCAGCGTAATATCCGGACTGAACACTGAAGCTTTCTTT
TRBV12-3/TRBV12-4	TRBJ1-5	-	few	CASSLGSGGNQPQHF	TGTGCCAGCAGTTTAGGGTCCGGAGGCAATCAGCCCCAGCATTTT
TRBV6-5	TRBJ1-5	TRBD1	-	CASSYGIGTGEQPQHF	TGTGCCAGCAGTTACGGTATCGGGACAGGGGAGCAGCCCCAGCATTTT
TRBV6-2/TRBV6-3	TRBJ2-2	TRBD1	-	CASRRTGKSTGELFF	TGTGCCAGCAGAAGGACAGGGAAGAGCACCGGGGAGCTGTTTTTT
TRBV5-1	TRBJ2-2	TRBD2	-	CASTLNTGTSGGGYTGELFF	TGCGCCAGCACACTAAATACCGGGACTAGCGGGGGCGGTTACACCGGGGAGCTGTTTTTT
TRBV12-3/TRBV12-4	TRBJ2-4	-	-	CASSSLGLRSKNIQYF	TGTGCCAGCAGTTCCCTGGGGTTACGATCCAAAAACATTCAGTACTTC
TRBV7-3	TRBJ2-1	-	-	CASSLADSSYNEQFF	TGTGCCAGCAGCTTGGCAGATAGCTCCTACAATGAGCAGTTCTTC
TRBV7-3	TRBJ1-2	-	-	CASSPVQGSYGYTF	TGTGCCAGCAGCCCCGTGCAGGGGAGCTATGGCTACACCTTC
TRBV20-1	TRBJ2-7	TRBD1	-	CSARRGQGATYEQYF	TGCAGTGCTAGACGGGGACAGGGGGCAACCTACGAGCAGTACTTC
TRBV5-5	TRBJ2-5	-	-	CASTQTTGGTETQYF	TGTGCCAGCACCCAAACCACAGGCGGGACAGAGACCCAGTACTTC
TRBV27	TRBJ2-7	-	few	CASTPKGQIPYEQYF	TGTGCCAGCACACCGAAAGGACAGATACCTTACGAGCAGTACTTC
TRBV5-1	TRBJ1-4	-	-	CASSLESNAVEKLFF	TGCGCCAGCAGCTTGGAGAGTAACGCCGTTGAAAAACTGTTTTTT
TRBV12-3/TRBV12-4	TRBJ2-7	-	many	CASSQEARGSYEQYF	TGTGCCAGCAGTCAGGAGGCCCGGGGATCCTACGAGCAGTACTTC
TRBV27	TRBJ2-2	-	-	CASNLWRAGGGGELFF	TGTGCCAGCAACCTGTGGAGAGCAGGGGGGGGCGGGGAGCTGTTTTTT
TRBV5-5	TRBJ1-2	-	-	CASSLGLAVANYGYTF	TGTGCCAGCAGCTTGGGTTTGGCGGTCGCTAACTATGGCTACACCTTC
TRBV6-1	TRBJ2-2	-	few	CASNGRAAGELFF	TGTGCCAGCAATGGAAGAGCCGCCGGGGAGCTGTTTTTT
TRBV3-1	TRBJ2-3	TRBD2	few	CASSRRGARTDTQYF	TGTGCCAGCAGCCGGCGGGGGGCCCGCACAGATACGCAGTATTTT
TRBV5-6	TRBJ1-1	-	-	CASSLVRLMNTEAFF	TGTGCCAGCAGCTTGGTGCGGCTAATGAACACTGAAGCTTTCTTT
TRBV27	TRBJ2-6	-	-	CASSSSGSGWSGANVLTF	TGTGCCAGCAGTTCCTCAGGGAGTGGCTGGTCTGGGGCCAACGTCCTGACTTTC
TRBV3-1	TRBJ1-2	TRBD1	once	CASGRDRGNYGYTF	TGTGCCAGCGGTCGGGACAGGGGTAACTATGGCTACACCTTC
TRBV6-1	TRBJ2-3	TRBD2	-	CASSTKGLRGGPGTDTQYF	TGTGCCAGCAGTACCAAAGGTTTGCGGGGGGGCCCGGGCACAGATACGCAGTATTTT
TRBV7-9	TRBJ2-7	-	few	CASSLVIPTNPGRSYEQYF	TGTGCCAGCAGCTTAGTAATCCCAACCAATCCGGGTAGGTCCTACGAGCAGTACTTC
TRBV9	TRBJ2-7	TRBD1	few	CASSARSWQGALDEQYF	TGTGCCAGCAGCGCCCGATCTTGGCAGGGGGCTCTTGACGAGCAGTACTTC
TRBV27	TRBJ2-5	-	-	CASSASGPQETQYF	TGTGCCAGCAGTGCCTCCGGGCCACAAGAGACCCAGTACTTC
TRBV18	TRBJ2-7	-	-	CASSPRERNEQYF	TGTGCCAGCTCACCAAGGGAAAGGAACGAGCAGTACTTC
TRBV3-1	TRBJ2-7	-	few	CASSPGGIRQYF	TGTGCCAGCAGCCCAGGAGGAATACGGCAGTACTTC
TRBV27	TRBJ2-3	TRBD2	few	CASSLSPSGGPTQYF	TGTGCCAGCAGTTTATCGCCTAGCGGGGGCCCTACGCAGTATTTT
TRBV7-9	TRBJ1-6	-	-	CASRLRGGDNSPLHF	TGTGCCAGCAGACTCCGCGGGGGGGATAATTCACCCCTCCACTTT
TRBV9	TRBJ2-1	-	few	CASSAPSFDSPSSYNEQFF	TGTGCCAGCAGCGCTCCTTCCTTTGACTCTCCGAGCTCCTACAATGAGCAGTTCTTC
TRBV4-3	TRBJ2-7	-	-	CASSQGVESYEQYF	TGCGCCAGCAGCCAAGGGGTGGAAAGCTACGAGCAGTACTTC